The 12 T cell receptor beta chains reported below all come from one sample, sequenced in a study of blood T cell repertoires in COVID-19. Using immunoSEQ multiplex PCR, the repertoire was profiled, and TCRdb retains in-frame clones only, with some absent. Among 110,000 to 150,000 clones listed, 88% were seen once. The sample consisted of peripheral blood. The source of these receptors is a woman aged 45-59 years with acute or convalescent COVID-19.

This chain joins TRBV7-6 and TRBJ2-1; 10 positions agree with TRBD2. CDR1 is SGHVS and CDR2 is FNYEAQ in the germline V gene. V lost 3 bases, J lost 7 bases, and 6 bases stayed unmatched. The CDR3 consists of 15 residues. In DNA, the CDR3 is TGTGCCAGCAGCTTGTCTAGCGGGAGCTCTAATGAGCAGTTCTTC. It translates to CASSLSSGSSNEQFF.

This CDR3 reads CASSSRGPEDEQFF. The CDR3 DNA reads as TGTGCCAGCAGTAGTAGGGGGCCCGAAGATGAGCAGTTCTTC. J is TRBJ2-1 and V is TRBV6-4, with TRBD1 identical over 7 bases. CDR3 length equals 14 residues. The V and J ends lost 5 bases and 8 bases, in that order; junction bases with no gene match: 9. CDR1 is MRHNA, CDR2 SNTAGT, per germline.

The genes are TRBV9 and TRBJ2-5; 12 bases match TRBD2. V lost 2 bases and J lost 0; bases outside the gene matches: 8. The germline gives CDR1 SGDLS, CDR2 YYNGEE. This CDR3 region has 18 residues. As DNA, the CDR3 is TGTGCCAGCAGCGTGGGACTAGCGGGTTACTCGTACCAAGAGACCCAGTACTTC. It translates to CASSVGLAGYSYQETQYF.

CDR3 sequence: CASSSTSGFYNEQFF. CDR3 DNA: TGTGCCAGCAGCTCAACTAGCGGGTTCTACAATGAGCAGTTCTTC. The chain employs TRBV11-2 and TRBJ2-1; 9 bases are a match to TRBD2. The V and J ends lost 4 bases and 3 bases, in that order; junction bases with no gene match: 4. CDR1 and CDR2 (germline): SGHAT, FQNNGV. The CDR3 runs to 15 residues.

This chain uses TRBV7-3 with TRBJ2-1; D might be TRBD2 (6 bases). The CDR3 totals 16 residues. Between the trimmed V and J ends, which lost 5 bases and 8 bases, there was a span of 22 bases. Germline V gene lookup returns CDR1 SGHTA and CDR2 FQGTGA. CDR3 loop: CASSLLPSARLYEQFF. For the CDR3, the DNA is TGTGCCAGCAGCCTCCTCCCTAGCGCGAGATTGTATGAGCAGTTCTTC.

This CDR3 reads CASSRVQGIGEKLFF. CDR3 nucleotides: TGTGCCAGCAGCCGAGTACAGGGAATAGGTGAAAAACTGTTTTTT. The genes are TRBV3-1 (or the pseudogene TRBV3-2) and TRBJ1-4, with D tentatively TRBD1 (6 bases). Germline values: CDR1 LGHDT, CDR2 YNNKEL (reference sequence). Trimming left V 4 bases short and J 7 bases short, with 16 bases between. The length of the CDR3 is 15 residues.

The chain couples TRBV3-1 (or the pseudogene TRBV3-2) to TRBJ2-2, with a possible D match to TRBD2 (6 bases). CDR3 length: 15 residues. V was cut by 4 bases and J by 3 bases, with 12 bases left in between. Looked up from germline, CDR1 is LGHDT and CDR2 is YNNKEL (reference sequence). The CDR3 loop reads CASSLRWGDTGELFF. The CDR3 nucleotides are TGTGCCAGCAGCCTTAGATGGGGGGACACCGGGGAGCTGTTTTTT.

The rearrangement joins TRBV4-1 to TRBJ2-5, with D unresolved. The length of the CDR3 is 13 residues. The V end lost 1 base, the J end lost 8 bases, and 11 bases lay between the germline ends. Germline assignment: CDR1 MGHRA and CDR2 YSYEKL. The CDR3 bases are TGCGCCAGCAGCCAAGCGCGTTTCGAAACCCAGTACTTC. It specifies CASSQARFETQYF.

The chain links TRBV4-1 to TRBJ2-7, with D uncertain. Germline loops: CDR1 MGHRA, CDR2 YSYEKL. The CDR3 runs 14 residues. Trimming removed 1 base at V and 3 bases at J, with 10 bases between. The CDR3 sequence is CASSQGQAYYEQYF. The CDR3 region has the DNA TGCGCCAGCAGCCAAGGGCAGGCTTACTACGAGCAGTACTTC.

The genes are TRBV19 and TRBJ1-1, with 7 bases lining up with TRBD1. J lost 4 bases, V lost 11 bases, and 7 bases had no gene match. Per the germline V gene, CDR1 is LNHDA and CDR2 is SQIVND (reference sequence). The CDR3 is made up of 12 amino acids. Here the CDR3 reads CACQTGPTEAFF. The CDR3 nucleotides read TGTGCCTGTCAGACAGGGCCCACTGAAGCTTTCTTT. Variable domain in full (rest from reference TRBV19 and TRBJ1-1): DGGITQSPKYLFRKEGQNVTLSCEQNLNHDAMYWYRQDPGQGLRLIYYSQIVNDFQKGDIAEGYSVSREKKESFPLTVTSAQKNPTAFYLCACQTGPTEAFFGQGTRLTVV.

The V call is TRBV6-5, the J call TRBJ2-7; maybe TRBD2 (6 bases). The CDR3 totals 16 residues. Trimming took 4 bases from V and 2 from J, leaving 18 bases between them. CDR1 and CDR2 (germline): MNHEY, SVGAGI. CDR3 sequence: CASSSPGRSGTYEQYF. CDR3 nucleotide sequence: TGTGCCAGCAGTTCTCCGGGGAGGTCGGGGACCTACGAGCAGTACTTC.

The V and J genes are TRBV19 and TRBJ1-3; TRBD1 aligns across 8 bases. This CDR3 is built from 14 residues. Germline V gene lookup returns CDR1 LNHDA and CDR2 SQIVND (reference sequence). V shed 7 bases, J shed 13 bases, and the junction held 15 bases outside the gene matches. CDR3 in amino acids: CASNPDRGPGEIYF. The CDR3 DNA reads TGTGCCAGTAACCCTGACAGGGGCCCTGGCGAAATATATTTT. Complete variable domain (other parts from reference TRBV19 and TRBJ1-3): DGGITQSPKYLFRKEGQNVTLSCEQNLNHDAMYWYRQDPGQGLRLIYYSQIVNDFQKGDIAEGYSVSREKKESFPLTVTSAQKNPTAFYLCASNPDRGPGEIYFGEGSWLTVV.